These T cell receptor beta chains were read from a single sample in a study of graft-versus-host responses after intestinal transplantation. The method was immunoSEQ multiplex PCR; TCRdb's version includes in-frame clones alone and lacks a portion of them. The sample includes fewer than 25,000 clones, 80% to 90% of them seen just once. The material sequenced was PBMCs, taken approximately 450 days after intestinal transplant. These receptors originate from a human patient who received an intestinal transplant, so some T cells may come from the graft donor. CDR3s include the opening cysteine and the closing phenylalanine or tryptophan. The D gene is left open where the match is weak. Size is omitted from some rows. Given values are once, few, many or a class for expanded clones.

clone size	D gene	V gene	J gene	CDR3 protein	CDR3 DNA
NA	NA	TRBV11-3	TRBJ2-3	CASSFEATDTQYF	TGTGCCAGCAGCTTTGAGGCCACAGATACGCAGTATTTT
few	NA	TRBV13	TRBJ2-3	CASSNGQLPDTQYF	TGTGCCAGCAGCAATGGGCAACTTCCAGATACGCAGTATTTT
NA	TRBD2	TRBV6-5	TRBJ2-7	CASKVCPGGLLEQYF	TGTGCCAGCAAGGTTTGCCCGGGAGGCCTCTTGGAGCAGTACTTC
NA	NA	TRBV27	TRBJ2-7	CASSLIGGQGNEQYF	TGTGCCAGCAGTTTAATCGGGGGGCAAGGAAACGAGCAGTACTTC
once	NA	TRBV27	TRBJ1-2	CASSPLGYGYTF	TGTGCCAGCAGTCCTTTAGGCTATGGCTACACCTTC
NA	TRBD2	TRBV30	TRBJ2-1	CAWGDRTSVNEQFF	TGTGCCTGGGGTGATCGGACTAGCGTTAATGAGCAGTTCTTC
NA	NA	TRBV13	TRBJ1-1	CASSLDGAALTEAFF	TGTGCCAGCAGCTTAGACGGTGCGGCGTTGACTGAAGCTTTCTTT
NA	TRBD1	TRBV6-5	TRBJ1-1	CASSLTGENTEAFF	TGTGCCAGCAGTTTGACAGGGGAGAACACTGAAGCTTTCTTT
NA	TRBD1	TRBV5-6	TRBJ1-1	CASSLPSGGAAEAFF	TGTGCCAGCAGCTTGCCTTCAGGGGGCGCCGCTGAAGCTTTCTTT
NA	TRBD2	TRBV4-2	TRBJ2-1	CASSQTSGRALYEQFF	TGTGCCAGCAGCCAGACTAGCGGGAGGGCCCTATATGAGCAGTTCTTC
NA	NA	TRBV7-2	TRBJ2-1	CASSLARRTTVGTTGNEQFF	TGTGCCAGCAGCTTAGCCCGCCGAACCACGGTTGGCACCACAGGAAATGAGCAGTTCTTC
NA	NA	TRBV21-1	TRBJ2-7	CASSKGKMGGSDYEQYF	TGTGCCAGCAGCAAAGGCAAAATGGGCGGGAGTGACTACGAGCAGTACTTC
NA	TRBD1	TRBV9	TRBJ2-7	CASTPGQTNYEQYF	TGTGCCAGCACCCCGGGACAGACTAACTACGAGCAGTACTTC
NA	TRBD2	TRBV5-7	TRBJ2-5	CASSSPLGGQETQYF	TGTGCCAGCAGCTCTCCTCTGGGAGGGCAAGAGACCCAGTACTTC
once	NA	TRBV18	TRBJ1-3	CASSPPGFSGNTIYF	TGTGCCAGCTCACCACCAGGGTTTAGCGGAAACACCATATATTTT
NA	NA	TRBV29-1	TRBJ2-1	CSVEGYAYNEQFF	TGCAGCGTTGAGGGTTACGCATACAATGAGCAGTTCTTC
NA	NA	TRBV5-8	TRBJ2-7	CASSSRYEQYF	TGTGCCAGCAGCTCGCGGTACGAGCAGTACTTC
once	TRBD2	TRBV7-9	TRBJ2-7	CASSSGAYEQYF	TGTGCCAGCAGCAGCGGGGCCTACGAGCAGTACTTC
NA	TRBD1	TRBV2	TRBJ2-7	CASSKTGGGYEQYF	TGTGCCAGCAGTAAGACAGGGGGGGGGTACGAGCAGTACTTC
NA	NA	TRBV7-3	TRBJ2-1	CASSSSGTYNEQFF	TGTGCCAGCAGCTCGAGCGGGACATACAATGAGCAGTTCTTC
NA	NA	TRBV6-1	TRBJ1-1	CASTPSQAFF	TGTGCCAGCACTCCCTCTCAGGCTTTCTTT
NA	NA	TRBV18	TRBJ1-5	CASSPPYSNQPQHF	TGTGCCAGCTCACCACCATATAGCAATCAGCCCCAGCATTTT
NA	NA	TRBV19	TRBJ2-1	CASSKISGNEQFF	TGTGCCAGTAGTAAAATCAGCGGTAATGAGCAGTTCTTC
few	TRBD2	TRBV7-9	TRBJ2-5	CASSLGGRVAIETQYF	TGTGCCAGCAGCTTAGGCGGGAGGGTTGCGATTGAGACCCAGTACTTC
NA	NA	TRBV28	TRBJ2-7	CASSVGPYEQYF	TGTGCCAGCAGTGTGGGTCCCTACGAGCAGTACTTC
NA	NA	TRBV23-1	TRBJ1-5	CASNKTAAYSNQPQHF	TGCGCCAGCAATAAAACGGCTGCTTATAGCAATCAGCCCCAGCATTTT
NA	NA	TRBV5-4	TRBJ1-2	CASSLAQIIGYTF	TGTGCCAGCAGCTTGGCCCAAATTATTGGCTACACCTTC
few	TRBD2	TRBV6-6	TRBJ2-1	CASNRSGTKGNEQFF	TGTGCCAGCAACCGCTCTGGGACTAAGGGGAATGAGCAGTTCTTC
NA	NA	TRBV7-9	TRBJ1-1	CASSENTEAFF	TGTGCCAGCAGCGAGAACACTGAAGCTTTCTTT
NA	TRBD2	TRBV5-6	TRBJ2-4	CASSNLAGGPKNIQYF	TGTGCCAGCAGCAATTTAGCGGGAGGTCCCAAAAACATTCAGTACTTC
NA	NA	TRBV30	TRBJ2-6	CAWRGFGISGANVLTF	TGTGCCTGGAGAGGCTTCGGGATCTCTGGGGCCAACGTCCTGACTTTC
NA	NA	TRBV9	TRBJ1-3	CASSPRGLGGNTIYF	TGTGCCAGCAGCCCTCGGGGTCTGGGGGGGAACACCATATATTTT
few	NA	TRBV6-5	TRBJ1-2	CASSYSALTNYGYTF	TGTGCCAGCAGTTACTCGGCCTTGACTAACTATGGCTACACCTTC
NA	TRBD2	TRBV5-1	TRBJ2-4	CASSFRLREVQYF	TGCGCCAGCAGCTTCCGCTTACGGGAGGTTCAGTACTTC
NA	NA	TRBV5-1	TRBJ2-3	CASSFRDPSTDTQYF	TGCGCCAGCAGCTTCAGGGACCCTAGCACAGATACGCAGTATTTT
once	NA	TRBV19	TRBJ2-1	CASVAGNNEQFF	TGTGCCAGTGTTGCCGGAAACAATGAGCAGTTCTTC
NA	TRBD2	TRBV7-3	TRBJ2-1	CASSLRAGVGNEQFF	TGTGCCAGCAGCTTACGCGCGGGAGTTGGCAATGAGCAGTTCTTC
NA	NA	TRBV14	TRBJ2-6	CASRRDSGANVLTF	TGTGCCAGCAGACGAGACTCTGGGGCCAACGTCCTGACTTTC
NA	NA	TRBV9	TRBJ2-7	CASSVTTSYEQYF	TGTGCCAGCAGCGTAACAACCTCCTACGAGCAGTACTTC
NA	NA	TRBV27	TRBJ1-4	CASREGNEKLFF	TGTGCCAGCAGGGAGGGGAATGAAAAACTGTTTTTT
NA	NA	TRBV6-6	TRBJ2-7	CASSYDRTSGEQYF	TGTGCCAGCAGTTACGACCGAACTTCGGGCGAGCAGTACTTC
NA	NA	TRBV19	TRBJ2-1	CASSPQTTQSYNEQFF	TGTGCCAGTAGTCCCCAGACTACACAATCATACAATGAGCAGTTCTTC
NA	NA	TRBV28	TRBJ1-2	CASSSVENYGYTF	TGTGCCAGCAGCTCTGTCGAGAACTATGGCTACACCTTC
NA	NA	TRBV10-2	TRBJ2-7	CASSELGTLTYEQYF	TGCGCCAGCAGTGAGTTAGGGACACTTACCTACGAGCAGTACTTC
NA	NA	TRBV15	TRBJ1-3	CATRFSSGNTIYF	TGTGCCACCAGGTTTAGTTCTGGAAACACCATATATTTT
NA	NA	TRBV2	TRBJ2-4	CASSEMRQGYAKNIQYF	TGTGCCAGCAGTGAAATGAGGCAAGGGTACGCCAAAAACATTCAGTACTTC
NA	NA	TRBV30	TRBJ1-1	CACPAGMNTEAFF	TGTGCCTGCCCCGCGGGGATGAACACTGAAGCTTTCTTT
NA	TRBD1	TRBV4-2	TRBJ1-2	CASSQGPGGSGGHTF	TGTGCCAGCAGCCAAGGCCCAGGGGGCTCGGGTGGCCACACCTTC
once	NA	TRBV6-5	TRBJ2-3	CASSSDTDTQYF	TGTGCCAGCAGTTCGGACACAGATACGCAGTATTTT